Below are 29 T cell receptor beta chains sequenced from a single sample in a study of T cell clonality in common variable immunodeficiency. Points from the study as a whole: In common variable immunodeficiency, TCR beta chains reportedly carried fewer deletions and N-nucleotide insertions.

The assay was immunoSEQ multiplex PCR, and TCRdb's table has in-frame clones only and misses some. In all, the sample yields around 16,000 clones. No antigen is known for these receptors. The sequencing input was peripheral blood mononuclear cells. These receptors were taken from a human donor with common variable immunodeficiency.

Comment on this clone: The read finishes 3 residues shy of the CDR3 end, and the germline J gene is used to complete it. The V gene is TRBV5-1, the J gene TRBJ2-7; D gene unclear. CDR3 length equals 13 residues. V shed 3 bases and J shed 6 bases, with 13 bases lying between them. Germline V CDR1 and CDR2: SGHRS, YFSETQ. The sequenced CDR3 bases are TGCGCCAGCAGCTCGTTAGCCCGAGGCGAG. Residues: CASSSLARGE. The whole CDR3 sequence is CASSSLARGEQYF.

Remarks on this clone: The missing CDR3 end, 3 residues past where the read stops, is filled in from the germline J gene. The chain is built from TRBV7-8 and TRBJ2-3, with D perhaps matching TRBD1 (5 bases). There are 15 residues in the CDR3. The V end was cut by 1 base, the J end by 0 bases, with 8 bases between. Germline CDR1 and CDR2: SGHVS and FQNEAQ. The CDR3 here is CASSLGSGSTDTQYF. Incomplete CDR3 DNA: TGTGCCAGCAGCTTAGGTTCAGGGAGCACAGATACG.

Notes on this clone: The read gets to within 3 residues of the CDR3 end, and the germline J gene fills in the rest. The V gene is TRBV18, the J gene TRBJ1-4; the D is unclear. This CDR3 region has 15 residues. Per the germline V gene, CDR1 is KGHSH and CDR2 is LQKENI. Trimming removed 2 bases from V and 3 bases from J, with 10 bases in between. CDR3 amino acids: CASSPIPGANEKLFF. Incomplete CDR3 DNA: TGTGCCAGCTCACCAATCCCCGGTGCTAATGAAAAA.

A word on this clone: The sequenced fragment ends 3 residues before the CDR3 boundary, so the rest is inferred from the germline J gene. The rearrangement uses TRBV30 and TRBJ2-4, with a tentative D call TRBD2 (5 bases). The CDR3 has 14 residues. Germline CDR1 and CDR2: GTSNPN and SVGIG (reference sequence). CDR3 sequence: CAWSVGGLDGIQYF. The CDR3 bases that were read are TGTGCCTGGTCTGTCGGTGGACTCGATGGGATT.

Remarks on this clone: Read coverage stops 3 residues before the CDR3 terminus; the germline J gene supplies the remainder. The rearrangement links TRBV5-1 to TRBJ2-3; the D is unclear. The CDR3 covers 14 residues. V was pared by 4 bases and J by 0 bases, with 9 bases between. Germline assignment: CDR1 SGHRS and CDR2 YFSETQ. The sequenced CDR3 bases are TGCGCCAGCAGCCCAGCGACTAGCACAGATACG. Translated: CASSPATSTDT. The whole CDR3 protein reads CASSPATSTDTQYF.

About this clone: The read falls 3 residues short of the CDR3 end, and the missing part is taken from the germline J gene. The chain employs TRBV2 and TRBJ2-2, with TRBD1 matching 8 bases. This CDR3 spans 14 amino acids. With 6 bases clipped from V and 5 bases from J, the junction kept 5 bases outside the gene matches. Germline CDR1 reads SNHLY; CDR2 reads FYNNEI. The CDR3: CASSGQGGTGELFF. The sequenced part of the CDR3 DNA is TGTGCCAGCAGCGGACAGGGAGGTACCGGGGAG. Full variable domain (remainder filled in from reference TRBV2 and TRBJ2-2): EPEVTQTPSHQVTQMGQEVILRCVPISNHLYFYWYRQILGQKVEFLVSFYNNEISEKSEIFDDQFSVERPDGSNFTLKIRSTKLEDSAMYFCASSGQGGTGELFFGEGSRLTVL.

For this clone: The CDR3 end lies 3 residues beyond the end of the read and is filled in from the germline J gene. V is TRBV2 and J is TRBJ2-1, with a tentative D call TRBD2 (6 bases). V shed 0 bases and J shed 0 bases, with 12 bases lying between them. Germline CDR1 is SNHLY and CDR2 is FYNNEI. The CDR3 has 17 residues. The part of the CDR3 DNA that was read is TGTGCCAGCAGTGAAGCCGAGGACTATTCCTCCTACAATGAG. Its protein is CASSEAEDYSSYNE. The complete CDR3 reads CASSEAEDYSSYNEQFF. Using reference TRBV2 and TRBJ2-1 for the parts outside the CDR3, the full variable domain is EPEVTQTPSHQVTQMGQEVILRCVPISNHLYFYWYRQILGQKVEFLVSFYNNEISEKSEIFDDQFSVERPDGSNFTLKIRSTKLEDSAMYFCASSEAEDYSSYNEQFFGPGTRLTVL.

As to this clone: The read comes to an end 3 residues before the CDR3 does, leaving the germline J gene to fill in the end. The chain has TRBV7-6 and TRBJ1-5; 7 positions agree with TRBD1. The CDR3 is 16 residues long. CDR1 SGHVS and CDR2 FNYEAQ come from the germline V gene. The trim removed 5 bases at V and 4 bases at J, leaving 11 bases unmatched. Partial CDR3 DNA: TGTGCCAGCAGCCTCCACAGGGGTCCCCCTAATCAGCCC. This codes for CASSLHRGPPNQP. The CDR3 reads in full as CASSLHRGPPNQPQHF.

About this clone itself: The DNA ends 3 residues before the CDR3 does, and the rest of the CDR3 is filled in from the germline J gene. This chain links TRBV20-1 with TRBJ1-5; 9 bases agree with TRBD1. The CDR3 covers 17 residues. Germline CDR1 is DFQATT and CDR2 is SNEGSKA (reference sequence). V trimming: 1 base; J trimming: 7 bases; junction bases outside the gene matches: 14. The covered CDR3 bases are TGCAGTGCTAGAGTGGGGGGACAGGGTGTGTGGGCCCAGCCC. As protein: CSARVGGQGVWAQP. The full CDR3 protein is CSARVGGQGVWAQPQHF.

Points on this clone: The read gets to within 3 residues of the CDR3 end, and the germline J gene fills in the rest. The chain couples TRBV7-6 to TRBJ2-7, with D perhaps TRBD1 (5 bases). CDR1 and CDR2 from the germline V gene are SGHVS and FNYEAQ. Between the trimmed V and J ends, which lost 0 bases and 5 bases, there was a span of 8 bases. This CDR3 is built from 13 residues. CDR3 bases read: TGTGCCAGCAGCTTAGCGGCAGGGCACGAG. Translating it yields CASSLAAGHE. The complete CDR3 sequence is CASSLAAGHEQYF.

Comments on this clone: The read halts 3 residues ahead of the CDR3 end, with the missing end drawn from the germline J gene. The chain links TRBV19 to TRBJ1-4; 9 nucleotides agree with TRBD1. The V gene's germline CDR1 is LNHDA and CDR2 SQIVND (reference sequence). This CDR3 is built from 15 residues. V trimming: 4 bases; J trimming: 7 bases; junction bases outside the gene matches: 7. CDR3 DNA (partial): TGTGCCAGTAGTAAGAACAGGGGGCTTGGTGAAAAA. Translated, it gives CASSKNRGLGEK. The whole CDR3 is CASSKNRGLGEKLFF.

About this clone: The CDR3 goes on 3 residues after the read ends, and that part is filled in from the germline J gene. The chain couples TRBV7-3 to TRBJ2-2, with a possible D match to TRBD2 (6 bases). Trimming cost V 6 bases and J 1 base, with 9 bases left between them. In germline, CDR1 is SGHTA, CDR2 FQGTGA. This CDR3 has 14 residues. The CDR3 bases that were read are TGTGCCAGCAGTTTAGCGGTGAACACCGGGGAG. It encodes CASSLAVNTGE. The complete CDR3 reads CASSLAVNTGELFF.

About this clone: The CDR3 is cut off 3 residues early in the read; its end comes from the germline J gene. V is TRBV20-1 and J is TRBJ1-6; 8 nucleotides align to TRBD1. Germline V lookup: CDR1 DFQATT, CDR2 SNEGSKA (reference sequence). The V and J ends lost 1 base and 10 bases, in that order; junction bases with no gene match: 6. The CDR3 extends over 14 amino acids. The chain's CDR3 is CSARGTGGGSPLHF. The sequenced part of the CDR3 DNA is TGCAGTGCTAGAGGCACAGGGGGAGGGTCACCC.

To note about this clone: The DNA ends 3 residues before the CDR3 does, and the rest of the CDR3 is filled in from the germline J gene. The rearrangement joins TRBV11-1 to TRBJ1-1; D possibly corresponds to TRBD1 (5 bases). The germline V and J ends were trimmed by 7 bases and 0 bases, with 12 bases remaining between them. The CDR3 sequence is 14 residues long. Per the germline V gene, CDR1 is SGHAT and CDR2 is FQDESV (reference sequence). The sequenced CDR3 bases are TGTGCCAGCACCTCCGACAGCATGAACACTGAA. Its protein product is CASTSDSMNTE. The complete CDR3 reads CASTSDSMNTEAFF. Full variable domain (rest looked up from reference TRBV11-1 and TRBJ1-1): EAEVAQSPRYKITEKSQAVAFWCDPISGHATLYWYRQILGQGPELLVQFQDESVVDDSQLPKDRFSAERLKGVDSTLKIQPAELGDSAMYLCASTSDSMNTEAFFGQGTRLTVV.

CDR3 bases read: TGCAGTGCCGAGTTAGTTTCGGGGAATACG. As protein: CSAELVSGNT. The full CDR3 protein reads CSAELVSGNTQYF. This rearrangement joins TRBV20-1 to TRBJ2-3; weak D call: TRBD2 (5 bases). The read is 3 residues too short to cover the CDR3 end, so that end is filled in from the germline J gene. Trimming took 6 bases from V and 7 from J, leaving 17 bases between them. The length of the CDR3 is 13 residues. Germline CDR1 is DFQATT and CDR2 is SNEGSKA (reference sequence).

Details on this clone: The CDR3 end falls 3 residues outside the read, so it is completed with the germline J gene. The V gene is TRBV7-3, the J gene TRBJ2-3; 7 positions match TRBD2. Germline values: CDR1 SGHTA, CDR2 FQGTGA. The CDR3 runs 15 residues. Trimming at V came to 2 bases and at J to 2 bases, leaving 4 bases not matched to a gene. The DNA read from the CDR3 is TGTGCCAGCAGCTTACAGCGGGGAATCACAGATACG. It yields the protein CASSLQRGITDT. Given in full, the CDR3 is CASSLQRGITDTQYF.

Comment on this clone: The read halts 3 residues ahead of the CDR3 end, with the missing end drawn from the germline J gene. This chain links TRBV5-1 with TRBJ1-2; the D gene is possibly TRBD1 (6 bases). The CDR3 extends over 14 amino acids. Trimming took off 6 bases at V and 6 bases at J, with 18 bases between the two ends. Germline assignment: CDR1 SGHRS and CDR2 YFSETQ. The CDR3 sequence: CASTREGVQHGYTF. The covered CDR3 bases are TGCGCCAGCACCCGGGAGGGGGTCCAACATGGC.

Note on this clone: The read terminates 3 residues before the CDR3 end, so the remaining end is supplied by the germline J gene. This chain connects TRBV19 to TRBJ2-5; 9 positions agree with TRBD2. Per germline, CDR1 LNHDA and CDR2 SQIVND (reference sequence). V trimming: 3 bases; J trimming: 0 bases; junction bases outside the gene matches: 8. CDR3 size: 17 residues. CDR3 sequence reads: CASSIPRLAENQETQYF. The CDR3 bases that were read are TGTGCCAGTAGTATTCCCCGACTAGCGGAGAACCAAGAGACC.

On this clone itself: One end of the junction varies from germline; a read error may be responsible. The read ends 3 residues shy of where the CDR3 ends; the end is completed using the germline J gene. V usage is TRBV6-1 and J usage is TRBJ2-5, with D perhaps matching TRBD2 (5 bases). The CDR3 consists of 14 residues. Germline loops: CDR1 MNHNS, CDR2 SASEGT. The sequenced part of the CDR3 DNA is TGTGCCAGCAGTGAAGGAGCGGCCCAAGGGACC. This translates into CASSEGAAQGT. The entire CDR3 sequence reads CASSEGAAQGTQYF.

On this clone itself: Read coverage stops 3 residues before the CDR3 terminus; the germline J gene supplies the remainder. The chain is built from TRBV29-1 and TRBJ2-1; D gene ambiguous. V was trimmed by 6 bases and J by 4 bases, leaving 7 bases between them. From germline, CDR1 is SQVTM and CDR2 ANQGSEA. The CDR3 is 11 amino acids. CDR3: CSVDGYNEQFF. The CDR3 bases that were read are TGCAGCGTCGACGGGTACAATGAG.

To note about this clone: The CDR3 extends 3 residues past the end of the read, so its final part is completed from the germline J gene. The chain has TRBV2 and TRBJ1-2, with 9 nucleotides matching TRBD1. CDR1 is SNHLY, CDR2 FYNNEI, per germline. The CDR3 spans 15 residues. The sequenced part of the CDR3 DNA is TGTGCCAGCAGTGAAGAATGGGGACAGGGATTGGGC. Amino acid sequence: CASSEEWGQGLG. The full CDR3 reads CASSEEWGQGLGYTF.

Comment on this clone: The read halts 3 residues ahead of the CDR3 end, with the missing end drawn from the germline J gene. The chain couples TRBV7-2 to TRBJ1-1, with D possibly being TRBD1 (6 bases). Germline values: CDR1 SGHTA, CDR2 FQGNSA. This CDR3 has 15 amino acids. Trimming stripped 5 bases from V and 0 bases from J, with 13 bases between. The covered CDR3 bases are TGTGCCAGCAGCCCTAGGGGGGGTTTGAACACTGAA. Its protein product is CASSPRGGLNTE. The CDR3 reads in full as CASSPRGGLNTEAFF.

The DNA read from the CDR3 is TGTGCCAGCAGCCGGACAGTAAACTATGGC. It specifies CASSRTVNYG. The whole CDR3 sequence reads CASSRTVNYGYTF. The rearrangement joins TRBV13 to TRBJ1-2; a weak D match, TRBD1 (6 bases). The read terminates 3 residues ahead of where the CDR3 ends, so the germline J gene completes it. The CDR3 has 13 residues. Trimming shortened V by 5 bases and J by 2 bases, and 9 bases separated the two germline ends. Germline CDR1 and CDR2: PRHDT and FYEKMQ (reference sequence).

Here the CDR3 reads CAISEGGGAANYGYTF. The DNA read from the CDR3 is TGTGCCATCAGTGAGGGGGGGGGAGCAGCTAACTATGGC. This rearrangement joins TRBV10-3 to TRBJ1-2, with TRBD1 as a possible D gene (5 bases). The missing CDR3 end, 3 residues past where the read stops, is filled in from the germline J gene. V was shortened by 2 bases and J by 0 bases, with 13 bases between the two germline ends. In germline, CDR1 is ENHRY, CDR2 SYGVKD. The CDR3 runs 16 residues.

This clone is classed as medium-sized (0.01 to 0.1%) by frequency. The sequence runs out 3 residues before the end of the CDR3; the remainder is reconstructed from the germline J gene. The V call is TRBV9, the J call TRBJ2-3, with 11 nucleotides matching TRBD2. This CDR3 has 17 residues. V lost 0 bases to trimming and J lost 1 base; unmatched junction nucleotides: 4. Germline CDR1 and CDR2: SGDLS and YYNGEE. The CDR3 here is CASSVGLAGGRTDTQYF. The part of the CDR3 DNA that was read is TGTGCCAGCAGCGTAGGGCTAGCGGGGGGCCGCACAGATACG.

Details on this clone: The read stops 3 residues short of the end of the CDR3; the missing end is completed from the germline J gene. The V and J genes are TRBV12-5 and TRBJ2-5, with a tentative D call TRBD1 (6 bases). The V gene lost 2 bases and the J gene lost 1 base, with 11 bases spanning the gap. Germline V gene lookup returns CDR1 LGHNT and CDR2 FRNRAP. The CDR3 length is 15 residues. The CDR3 loop reads CASGLNGQIQETQYF. The sequenced part of the CDR3 DNA is TGTGCTAGTGGTTTGAACGGACAGATCCAAGAGACC.

For this clone: The CDR3 extends 3 residues past the end of the read, so its final part is completed from the germline J gene. This sequence joins TRBV20-1 and TRBJ1-5; TRBD1 matches 9 bases. The CDR3 sequence is 14 residues long. The V and J ends lost 6 bases and 4 bases, in that order; junction bases with no gene match: 7. Germline-derived CDR1 and CDR2 are DFQATT and SNEGSKA (reference sequence). Partial CDR3 DNA: TGCAGTGCCACCGGGACAGGGTCAAATCAGCCC. Translation gives CSATGTGSNQP. The entire CDR3 is CSATGTGSNQPQHF.

On this clone: The read terminates 3 residues before the CDR3 end, so the remaining end is supplied by the germline J gene. This chain uses TRBV19 with TRBJ2-3, with D tentatively TRBD1 (7 bases). Trimming stripped 5 bases from V and 0 bases from J, with 15 bases between. CDR3 length: 16 residues. From germline, CDR1 is LNHDA and CDR2 SQIVND (reference sequence). The CDR3 loop reads CASSGGTASSTDTQYF. CDR3 bases read: TGTGCCAGTAGTGGGGGGACAGCCTCTAGCACAGATACG.

On this clone: The read terminates 3 residues ahead of where the CDR3 ends, so the germline J gene completes it. The chain links TRBV7-9 to TRBJ1-1; D call uncertain. The CDR3 has 13 amino acids. Germline values: CDR1 SEHNR, CDR2 FQNEAQ (reference sequence). The sequenced CDR3 bases are TGTGCCAGCAGCCGAGGTGCGGGGTCGGCA. Amino acids: CASSRGAGSA. The CDR3 in full is CASSRGAGSAAFF.